Shown below are 5 T cell receptor beta chains from a single sample sequenced in a study of shared clonotypes between healthy human individuals. Repertoires were generated with immunoSEQ multiplex PCR, while TCRdb's copy carries only in-frame clones and drops some. This table has hundreds of thousands of clones, 95% to 98% appearing once. The sample was naive CD4+ T cells sorted from blood. Subset in this sample: CD45RA+ positively selected. The receptors derive from a woman aged 30 to 39 in good health.

V usage is TRBV5-1 and J usage is TRBJ1-5; no clear D. The V and J ends lost 0 bases and 1 base respectively, with 8 bases between them. CDR3 size: 15 residues. From germline, CDR1 is SGHRS and CDR2 YFSETQ. The DNA of the CDR3 is TGCGCCAGCAGCTTGGGTTTTGGAAGCAATCAGCCCCAGCATTTT. It is translated as CASSLGFGSNQPQHF.

This clone turned up a few times. The chain is built from TRBV19 and TRBJ2-7; TRBD2 matches 8 bases. After removal of 5 bases from V and 5 bases from J, the junction contained 5 bases not matched to a gene. The CDR3 extends over 13 amino acids. Germline V CDR1 and CDR2: LNHDA, SQIVND (reference sequence). The CDR3 DNA is TGTGCCAGTAGTGTGGGACTAGTCCACGAGCAGTACTTC. Translated: CASSVGLVHEQYF. Based on the CDR3 plus reference TRBV19 and TRBJ2-7, the full variable domain is DGGITQSPKYLFRKEGQNVTLSCEQNLNHDAMYWYRQDPGQGLRLIYYSQIVNDFQKGDIAEGYSVSREKKESFPLTVTSAQKNPTAFYLCASSVGLVHEQYFGPGTRLTVT.

V gene TRBV2 combines with J gene TRBJ2-1; no reliable D call. The length of the CDR3 is 14 residues. V lost 8 bases and J 0 bases, leaving 11 bases between the germline ends. Germline V lookup: CDR1 SNHLY, CDR2 FYNNEI. The CDR3 loop reads CASLSENSYNEQFF. In nucleotides, the CDR3 is TGTGCCAGCCTTAGTGAGAACTCCTACAATGAGCAGTTCTTC.

This clone was counted a single time. The chain joins TRBV5-1 to TRBJ2-7; the D gene could be TRBD1 or TRBD2 (5 bases each). CDR3 length: 15 amino acids. Germline CDR1 is SGHRS and CDR2 is YFSETQ. Deletions cut 2 bases from V and 0 bases from J, with 12 bases between. CDR3 bases: TGCGCCAGCAGCTTCGGGGACGTAGGCTCCTACGAGCAGTACTTC. Translated, it gives CASSFGDVGSYEQYF.

The chain recombines TRBV11-2 with TRBJ2-1, with 9 nucleotides matching TRBD2. CDR3 length: 17 amino acids. Germline trimming cut 1 base from V and 4 bases from J; bases unmatched to any gene: 8. CDR1 is SGHAT, CDR2 FQNNGV, per germline. CDR3 DNA: TGTGCCAGCAGCTTAGCGTCCCGACTAGCGGAGTACAATGAGCAGTTCTTC. Its translation: CASSLASRLAEYNEQFF.